This passage covers 24 T cell receptor beta chains from one sample sequenced in a study of shared clonotypes between healthy human individuals. This table comes from immunoSEQ multiplex PCR, and its TCRdb copy is limited to in-frame clones, with some not included. The table lists around 600,000 clones, 85% to 95% of them singletons. Naive CD8 populations comprised CD45RO-negative cells positively selected for CCR7, excluding terminally differentiated effector memory CD45RA+ cells. Input material: naive CD8+ T cells sorted from blood. The receptor source for this set is a woman aged 30 to 39 in good health.

CDR3 nucleotides: TGTGCCAGCAGCATCGGGCTCGAAGAGACCCAGTACTTC. This sequence encodes CASSIGLEETQYF. The chain couples TRBV5-6 to TRBJ2-5, with D unclear. The CDR3 is 13 residues long. Germline V gene sequence: CDR1 SGHDT, CDR2 YYEEEE. The ends were cut back, 4 bases at V and 3 bases at J, with 10 bases in the middle. Filled out from reference TRBV5-6 and TRBJ2-5, the complete variable domain reads DAGVTQSPTHLIKTRGQQVTLRCSPKSGHDTVSWYQQALGQGPQFIFQYYEEEERQRGNFPDRFSGHQFPNYSSELNVNALLLGDSALYLCASSIGLEETQYFGPGTRLLVL.

The V call is TRBV13, the J call TRBJ2-1, with 7 bases that match TRBD2. Germline V gives CDR1 PRHDT, CDR2 FYEKMQ (reference sequence). The V and J ends lost 3 bases and 0 bases, in that order; junction bases with no gene match: 8. This CDR3 contains 17 residues. The CDR3 DNA follows: TGTGCCAGCAGCTTGTACGGGGGGATGAGCTCCTACAATGAGCAGTTCTTC. Translation gives CASSLYGGMSSYNEQFF.

The V gene is TRBV7-9, the J gene TRBJ1-2; perhaps TRBD1 as D (5 bases). CDR3 length: 14 residues. In germline, CDR1 is SEHNR, CDR2 FQNEAQ (reference sequence). V was shortened by 1 base and J by 6 bases, with 12 bases between the two germline ends. This chain's CDR3 is CASSLVGRSDGYTF. DNA for the CDR3: TGTGCCAGCAGCTTAGTGGGACGGTCTGATGGCTACACCTTC.

The V and J genes are TRBV5-8 and TRBJ2-1; D is uncertain. This CDR3 comprises 15 residues. Germline CDR1 and CDR2: SGHTS and YDEGEE. V gave up 0 bases and J gave up 0 bases, with 7 bases separating them. The CDR3 sequence: CASSLVGGSYNEQFF. The DNA for the CDR3 is TGTGCCAGCAGCTTGGTTGGCGGCTCCTACAATGAGCAGTTCTTC.

The genes are TRBV28 and TRBJ2-7; unclear D gene. V was cut by 2 bases and J by 0 bases, with 17 bases left in between. The CDR3 runs to 17 residues. Germline CDR1 is MDHEN and CDR2 is SYDVKM. The DNA for the CDR3 is TGTGCCAGCAGTTTAGTGGTCGGCCAGGCTAGCTCCTACGAGCAGTACTTC. Protein sequence: CASSLVVGQASSYEQYF.

As regards this clone: Other DNA sequences in the same sample also yield this CDR3. The chain links TRBV5-6 to TRBJ2-7; 7 bases are shared with TRBD1. J lost 1 base, V lost 4 bases, and 2 bases had no gene match. Germline V lookup: CDR1 SGHDT, CDR2 YYEEEE. CDR3 size: 13 residues. The CDR3, as DNA: TGTGCCAGCAGCCGGGACAGATCCTACGAGCAGTACTTC. Amino acids: CASSRDRSYEQYF.

CDR3 in amino acids: CASSLARASGRSYEQYF. CDR3 nucleotide sequence: TGCGCCAGCAGCTTGGCCCGAGCTAGCGGGAGATCCTACGAGCAGTACTTC. This sequence joins TRBV5-1 and TRBJ2-7; 10 bases match TRBD2. Germline CDR1 reads SGHRS; CDR2 reads YFSETQ. The CDR3 consists of 17 residues. V was clipped by 0 bases and J by 1 base; unmatched bases: 7.

This clone showed up just a few times. The chain couples TRBV10-1 to TRBJ1-5, with D possibly matching TRBD1 (6 bases). Between the trimmed V and J ends, which lost 8 bases and 4 bases, there was a span of 12 bases. The CDR3 is 13 amino acids. Germline assignment: CDR1 WNHNN and CDR2 SYGVQD (reference sequence). The CDR3: CASLTGFNQPQHF. Written as DNA, the CDR3 is TGCGCCAGCCTGACAGGATTTAATCAGCCCCAGCATTTT.

This clone was seen a handful of times. Other nucleotide sequences from this sample produce the same CDR3. The V and J genes are TRBV27 and TRBJ2-7; perhaps TRBD2 as D (5 bases). CDR3 length equals 13 residues. Germline CDR1 MNHEY, CDR2 SMNVEV (reference sequence). The V gene lost 0 bases and the J gene lost 5 bases, with 8 bases spanning the gap. The CDR3: CASSLSSGNEQYF. CDR3 bases: TGTGCCAGCAGTTTATCGTCCGGGAACGAGCAGTACTTC.

The chain has TRBV7-6 and TRBJ2-7; D may be TRBD1 (6 bases). CDR3 size: 15 residues. Germline V gene sequence: CDR1 SGHVS, CDR2 FNYEAQ. V lost 4 bases and J lost 3, with 16 bases in between. CDR3 sequence (DNA): TGTGCCAGCAGCTCCCCCCCTCAGGGGCTCTACGAGCAGTACTTC. This gives the protein CASSSPPQGLYEQYF.

The V gene is TRBV11-2, the J gene TRBJ2-2; TRBD2 agrees at 12 bases. Per germline, CDR1 SGHAT and CDR2 FQNNGV. This CDR3 is built from 17 residues. The V segment lost 0 bases and the J segment 5 bases; nucleotides outside the gene matches: 4. The CDR3, as DNA: TGTGCCAGCAGCTTAGATACTAGCGGGAGGAGGACCGGGGAGCTGTTTTTT. Translation gives CASSLDTSGRRTGELFF.

Here the CDR3 DNA reads TGTGCCAGCAGCTTGGCCCTAGCGGGACTGGGCGGCGGCCAGTTCTTC. It specifies CASSLALAGLGGGQFF. The chain recombines TRBV5-4 with TRBJ2-1; TRBD2 agrees at 9 bases. CDR3 size: 16 residues. From germline, CDR1 is SGHNT and CDR2 YYREEE (reference sequence). V lost 0 bases to trimming and J lost 13 bases; unmatched junction nucleotides: 14.

The chain uses TRBV7-2 and TRBJ2-6; D gene unclear. Germline CDR1 reads SGHTA; CDR2 reads FQGNSA. Trimming pared 4 bases from V and 0 bases from J, leaving 16 bases between. There are 18 residues in the CDR3. Here the CDR3 DNA reads TGTGCCAGCAGCTCCGGCCACATTGCTAGCTCTGGGGCCAACGTCCTGACTTTC. The encoded protein is CASSSGHIASSGANVLTF.

The chain couples TRBV6-6 to TRBJ2-7; 7 bases agree with TRBD2. J was trimmed by 2 bases and V by 6 bases; bases with no gene match: 7. The CDR3 contains 14 residues. Per germline, CDR1 MNHNY and CDR2 SVGAGI (reference sequence). The CDR3 DNA reads TGTGCCAGCAGCCCTGGGGGGGAAGCCTACGAGCAGTACTTC. It encodes CASSPGGEAYEQYF.

V and J are TRBV2 and TRBJ2-7, with TRBD1 matching over 10 bases. This CDR3 has 16 amino acids. Germline CDR1 SNHLY, CDR2 FYNNEI. V lost 8 bases and J lost 3; bases outside the gene matches: 13. CDR3 amino acids: CASGQGQGTMGYEQYF. The DNA of the CDR3 is TGTGCCAGCGGGCAGGGACAGGGGACAATGGGCTACGAGCAGTACTTC.

CDR3 sequence (DNA): TGCGCCAGCAGCCAAGTGGGGAACGTGGACCCCATTCAGTACTTC. Amino acids: CASSQVGNVDPIQYF. The chain uses TRBV4-1 and TRBJ2-4; D is undetermined. The germline CDR1 and CDR2 sequences are MGHRA and YSYEKL. The CDR3 spans 15 residues. Trimming removed 1 base from V and 9 bases from J, with 16 bases in between.

The chain carries TRBV28 and TRBJ2-3; D is perhaps TRBD1 or TRBD2 (5 bases each). Trimming took 4 bases from V and 6 from J, leaving 14 bases between them. The germline V gene encodes CDR1 MDHEN and CDR2 SYDVKM. The CDR3 covers 14 residues. The CDR3 DNA reads as TGTGCCAGCAGTTCGGGGACCTCATGGGATACGCAGTATTTT. Translating gives CASSSGTSWDTQYF.

The chain links TRBV4-1 to TRBJ2-7, with TRBD1 matching 7 bases. The junction had 6 bases not matched to a gene; V was cut back by 2 bases and J by 2 bases. The CDR3 is 15 residues long. CDR1 and CDR2 (germline): MGHRA, YSYEKL. CDR3 protein: CASSQLTGKPYEQYF. The CDR3 nucleotides read TGCGCCAGCAGCCAATTGACAGGGAAACCCTACGAGCAGTACTTC.

The rearrangement joins TRBV13 to TRBJ2-2, with no clear D. V dropped 4 bases and J dropped 8 bases, with 5 bases sitting between them. Germline-derived CDR1 and CDR2 are PRHDT and FYEKMQ (reference sequence). The CDR3 spans 11 residues. In nucleotides, the CDR3 is TGTGCCAGCAGCTCTATGGGGGAGCTGTTTTTT. Amino acids: CASSSMGELFF.

The chain combines TRBV7-9 with TRBJ2-1, with a possible D match to TRBD1 (5 bases). Germline-derived CDR1 and CDR2 are SEHNR and FQNEAQ (reference sequence). The CDR3 length is 14 residues. V was trimmed by 6 bases and J by 13 bases, leaving 22 bases between them. CDR3 in DNA: TGTGCCAGCAGTCTCTCTCAGGGAACCTTTGTCCAGTTCTTC. Translation gives CASSLSQGTFVQFF.

This chain joins TRBV6-5 and TRBJ1-2; no reliable D call. The CDR3 has 13 residues. Trimming removed 6 bases at V and 2 bases at J, with 10 bases between. Germline CDR1 is MNHEY and CDR2 is SVGAGI. The CDR3 sequence: CASSPGRNYGYTF. The DNA for the CDR3 is TGTGCCAGCAGCCCCGGACGGAACTATGGCTACACCTTC.

This chain connects TRBV28 to TRBJ2-1; 11 bases agree with TRBD2. Unmatched junction bases numbered 13, after V lost 5 bases and J lost 7 bases. CDR1 MDHEN and CDR2 SYDVKM come from the germline V gene. This CDR3 has 17 amino acids. Written as DNA, the CDR3 is TGTGCCAGCAGTACCGACGTTTTAGCGGGAGGGGGAAATGAGCAGTTCTTC. Amino acid sequence: CASSTDVLAGGGNEQFF.

The chain couples TRBV4-2 to TRBJ2-4; D is ambiguous. CDR3 length: 15 residues. Trimming shortened V by 1 base and J by 7 bases, and 14 bases separated the two germline ends. The V gene's germline CDR1 is LGHNA and CDR2 YNFKEQ. The DNA for the CDR3 is TGTGCCAGCAGCCAAGCTGGCGATCTGTGGAACATTCAGTACTTC. Amino acid sequence: CASSQAGDLWNIQYF.

The gene calls are TRBV15 and TRBJ2-5, with TRBD2 as a possible D gene (5 bases). CDR1 is LNHNV, CDR2 YYDKDF, per germline (reference sequence). This CDR3 comprises 15 residues. V was pared by 0 bases and J by 5 bases, with 13 bases between. CDR3 nucleotide sequence: TGTGCCACCAGCAGAGATCGGACGACGGGGGAGACCCAGTACTTC. It translates to CATSRDRTTGETQYF.